These T cell receptor beta chains were read from a single sample in a study of chemoradiotherapy in HPV16-positive cancers. Assay: immunoSEQ multiplex PCR; the TCRdb copy retains only in-frame clones and omits some. The table lists around 30,000 clones, 90% to 95% of them singletons. The sequencing here drew on blood, taken from a patient who underwent chemoradiotherapy. All receptors derive from a human donor with HPV-associated anogenital cancer. CDR3s include the opening cysteine and the closing phenylalanine or tryptophan. Fields, in order: clone size, D gene, V gene, J gene, CDR3 DNA, CDR3 protein. D genes are given only for firm matches. Clone sizes are given selectively: once, few, many, or a class where the clone is expanded.

NA	NA	TRBV7-9	TRBJ2-3	TGTGCCAGCAGCACCTCCTTGGGCGGGGCTAGCACAGATACGCAGTATTTT	CASSTSLGGASTDTQYF
NA	TRBD1	TRBV19	TRBJ1-6	TGTGCCAGTAGTATAAGGACAGGGGTTGAGCTCCACTTT	CASSIRTGVELHF
NA	TRBD1	TRBV9	TRBJ2-5	TGTGCCAGCAGCGTAGGCCTAATCGGACAGGGGGAGCAAGAGACCCAGTACTTC	CASSVGLIGQGEQETQYF
NA	TRBD2	TRBV19	TRBJ2-3	TGTGCCAGTAGTATTGTAGCGGGGGAAAGCACAGATACGCAGTATTTT	CASSIVAGESTDTQYF
NA	TRBD2	TRBV11-2	TRBJ2-2	TGTGCCAGCAGCTCGTTAGCGGGAAGGGTTCCCGGGGAGCTGTTTTTT	CASSSLAGRVPGELFF
NA	NA	TRBV18	TRBJ1-2	TGTGCCAGCTCACCACGAAACTTGGAATCCGCTGCCTTC	CASSPRNLESAAF
NA	NA	TRBV29-1	TRBJ1-1	TGCAGCGTTAGACAGGATGAGAACACTGAAGCTTTCTTT	CSVRQDENTEAFF
NA	NA	TRBV5-6	TRBJ1-1	TGTGCCAGCAGCTCGACAGACTTGAACACTGAAGCTTTCTTT	CASSSTDLNTEAFF
NA	NA	TRBV28	TRBJ2-7	TGTGCCAGCAGTCAGAGTAGCTACGAGCAGTACTTC	CASSQSSYEQYF
NA	NA	TRBV4-1	TRBJ2-5	TGCGCCAGCAGCCAAGTTTTGGAGCCCCGAGCTCGTGGGACCCAGTACTTC	CASSQVLEPRARGTQYF
NA	NA	TRBV7-2	TRBJ2-5	TGTGCCAGCAGCTTGTCATGGTTGGGGCAAGAGACCCAGTACTTC	CASSLSWLGQETQYF
NA	TRBD1	TRBV5-1	TRBJ2-1	TGCGCCAGCACTACCGGGACAGGGGGGCATGAGCAGTTCTTC	CASTTGTGGHEQFF
once	NA	TRBV5-6	TRBJ1-3	TGTGCCAGCAGCTTGGTCAACTCTGGAAACACCATATATTTT	CASSLVNSGNTIYF
NA	TRBD2	TRBV7-2	TRBJ2-1	TGTGCCAGCAGCTTTCCTAGCGGTTACAATGAGCAGTTCTTC	CASSFPSGYNEQFF
NA	NA	TRBV7-9	TRBJ1-1	TGTGCCAGCAGCTTAGCAGCGGGGAACACTGAAGCTTTCTTT	CASSLAAGNTEAFF
NA	NA	TRBV28	TRBJ2-7	TGTGCCAGCAGTTTAGGGGGGCTCTACGAGCAGTACTTC	CASSLGGLYEQYF
NA	NA	TRBV6-6	TRBJ2-7	TGTGCCAGCAGTCCGGGGACAAGATCCTACGAGCAGTACTTC	CASSPGTRSYEQYF
NA	NA	TRBV11-2	TRBJ1-6	TGTGCCAGCAGCTTAGGGGGGTCCTATAATTCACCCCTCCACTTT	CASSLGGSYNSPLHF
NA	NA	TRBV28	TRBJ1-2	TGTGCCAGCACCCCTGGTAGGTTCGATGGCTACACCTTC	CASTPGRFDGYTF
NA	NA	TRBV18	TRBJ1-5	TGTGCCAGCTCACCAGGTCGGGTCGGGGGTCAGCCCCAGCATTTT	CASSPGRVGGQPQHF
NA	NA	TRBV5-4	TRBJ2-6	TGTGCCAGCAGCTTGCCAGGGAGTACTGGGGCCAACGTCCTGACTTTC	CASSLPGSTGANVLTF
NA	NA	TRBV6-5	TRBJ2-7	TGTGCCAGCAGTTACTCTTGGGCAGCTACCTACGAGCAGTACTTC	CASSYSWAATYEQYF
NA	NA	TRBV30	TRBJ2-7	TGTGCCTGGAGTGTTCCGGGACTGGGCTCCTACGAGCAGTACTTC	CAWSVPGLGSYEQYF
NA	NA	TRBV6-1	TRBJ2-7	TGTGCCAGCAGCGTGGGGGACTTTTACTCCTACGAGCAGTACTTC	CASSVGDFYSYEQYF
NA	NA	TRBV11-3	TRBJ2-3	TGTGCCAGCAGCTTAGAGGTCACCCAGGGCACAGATACGCAGTATTTT	CASSLEVTQGTDTQYF
NA	NA	TRBV7-9	TRBJ2-5	TGTGCCAGCAGCTTTTCGTCCCTGACCGAGACCCAGTACTTC	CASSFSSLTETQYF
NA	TRBD2	TRBV30	TRBJ2-3	TGTGCCCTGGGGCGGGGGGCTAGCGCTAGCACAGATACGCAGTATTTT	CALGRGASASTDTQYF